This T cell receptor (beta chain) originates from a study of blood T cell repertoires in COVID-19. Study-wide context: From T cells, B-cell-depleted T cells, or PBMCs came the material, which was cDNA or gDNA.

As processed by the authors: The assay estimated nucleated cells by amplifying reference gene primers. Only in-frame clones appear in the TCRdb table, and some are missing; sequencing was by immunoSEQ multiplex PCR. The DNA gave D and trimming, while V, J and clone size come from that table. The top ten hold just over 1% of the sample, which has about 350,000 clones, more than 70% seen once. Participants' own reports of clinical history determined their cohort assignment. Before they entered the study, exposed participants had met a COVID-19 case within 2 weeks. Source material: PBMCs or T cells enriched from blood (not recorded which). The TCR comes from a woman in her twenties or thirties who had been exposed to COVID-19.

CDR3 coding DNA: TGCAGCGTTGAGTCCGGGTATGGCTATGGCTACACCTTC. Translation gives CSVESGYGYGYTF. The chain has TRBV29-1 and TRBJ1-2; D unclear. V dropped 3 bases and J dropped 4 bases, with 12 bases sitting between them. The CDR3 length is 13 residues. Germline CDR1 SQVTM, CDR2 ANQGSEA.